Listed below are T cell receptor beta chains from one sample, sequenced in a study of CD4+ T cells in melanoma. Sequenced by immunoSEQ multiplex PCR; TCRdb stores in-frame clones only, minus some. The sample has about 4,900 clones, 64% seen once. The sample taken for sequencing was cells from a culture (not recorded whether cultured in vitro). The receptors stem from a human donor with melanoma. The conserved cysteine and the conserved F or W are not part of the CDR3 here. The size field is filled for only some rows; it gives once, few, many or a size class.

clone_size j_call cdr3_length v_call cdr3_aa
once TRBJ1-4 13 TRBV7-9 ASSLAEGSNEKLF
few TRBJ2-7 13 TRBV5-1 ASSLEGTTSYEQY
NA TRBJ1-5 13 TRBV9 ASSVDGLGDQPQH
once TRBJ2-7 13 TRBV10-3 AISETSGFSYEQY
NA TRBJ2-7 11 TRBV19 ASSRTSSYEQY
NA TRBJ2-5 12 TRBV27 ASSLLGARETQY
few TRBJ2-1 14 TRBV7-3 ASSNRDRGGGNEQF
NA TRBJ2-1 13 TRBV9 ASSPSGGDNNEQF
NA TRBJ1-2 14 TRBV9 ASSVSRQGSRGSYT
NA TRBJ1-2 9 TRBV27 ATATPGGYT
NA TRBJ2-7 12 TRBV7-8 ASSLGPGWNEQY
NA TRBJ2-7 11 TRBV29-1 SVEGDGPYEQY
NA TRBJ1-1 11 TRBV5-1 ASSLVGERKAF
NA TRBJ1-5 13 TRBV6-5 ASSPTWGSNQPQH
NA TRBJ1-5 10 TRBV4-2 ASSQGNQPQH
medium-sized TRBJ1-5 12 TRBV6-5 ASRQGAGNQPQH
NA TRBJ2-1 13 TRBV7-7 ASSLGRGDYNEQF